This TCR beta chain emerged from a study of blood T cell repertoires in COVID-19. Across the study: The samples span acute and convalescent COVID-19 from the United States, Italy and Spain. In each case, the material was cDNA or gDNA derived from T cells, B-cell-depleted T cells, or PBMCs.

Libraries were prepared by immunoSEQ multiplex PCR; TCRdb keeps only in-frame clonotypes and omits some of them. Of about 71,000 clones in the sample, 90% were seen once. The sample comprised peripheral blood. This TCR derives from a woman of 80 years or more with acute or convalescent COVID-19.

The CDR3 bases are TGTGCCAGCAGTCTAACGGGGGGGCACTACAATGAGCAGTTCTTC. Encoded protein: CASSLTGGHYNEQFF. V is TRBV6-2 or TRBV6-3 and J is TRBJ2-1; the match to TRBD2 covers 8 bases. The length of the CDR3 is 15 residues. After removal of 5 bases from V and 3 bases from J, the junction contained 6 bases not matched to a gene. Germline loops: CDR1 MNHEY, CDR2 SVGEGT.